Described below is a single TCR beta chain sequence and its context. It has no known antigen specificity. Per-nucleotide qualities are absent, and no much larger clonotype sits a single base away. These data are taken from a study of spatial heterogeneity in lung cancer (dated by TCRdb to between 2017 and 2020). Study-level background: Beta-chain transcripts were consistently detected in greater numbers than alpha-chain transcripts, which likely reflects a higher abundance of beta-chain transcripts. In tumor regions, TCR transcript counts showed a strong correlation with a T cell transcriptional module score from matched bulk RNA-seq. At surgery, both alpha and beta chains were TCR-sequenced in around 240 tumor regions, fewer than 85 matched nontumor lung samples and around 50 PBMC samples. In non-small cell lung cancer, the study quantitatively compared TCR alpha and beta repertoires across several tumor regions, matched nontumor lung, and blood. The study linked features of the TCR repertoire to counts of nonsynonymous mutations, which were determined by whole-exome sequencing of tumor tissue. In the raw uncorrected reads, each unique combination of TCR and UMI appeared on average more than ten times. On the study overall, not on this receptor specifically: The count of ubiquitous expanded TCRs correlated with the count of ubiquitous nonsynonymous mutations, and the count of regional expanded TCRs correlated with the count of regional nonsynonymous mutations. Confirming at a functional level the hypothesis that regional TCRs recognize regional mutations was considered to require additional single-cell paired TCR alpha and beta sequencing. TCR-seq was estimated to cover only approximately 7% of tumor T cells for alpha chains and 13% for beta chains. The tumor nonsynonymous mutation count correlated with the number of expanded intratumoral alpha and beta TCRs.

The CDR3 has 15 amino acids, counting the end cysteine and phenylalanine. Of all the DNA, just the CDR3 is kept, 45 bases in frame from base 1. At the junction V is shortened by 5 bases and J by 5 bases, with 15 bases in between. For CDR1 and CDR2, the germline V gene (reference sequence) lists LNHDA and SQIVND. Library generation was performed with 5' RACE. Reads for this sample came from a NextSeq 500. To allow correction of PCR and sequencing errors, the TCR library protocol tagged every TCR cDNA molecule with a unique molecular identifier. As for the original processing: Decombinator tools were used for TCR identification, UMI-based error correction and CDR3 extraction. Expanded TCRs were defined as those above a frequency of 2 per 1,000, corresponding to the top 1% of the tumor frequency distribution. Expanded tumor TCRs statistically deemed absent (corrected P<0.05) from at least one tumor region were classed as regional, and all other expanded tumor TCRs were classed as ubiquitous. Renyi diversity was calculated using the R vegan package after each repertoire was subsampled 100 times to 5,000 TCRs. CDR3 similarity networks were built from amino acid triplet string-kernel similarity, with CDR3s being connected when pairwise similarity was above 0.82. TCRdb itself trimmed the public reads at Q25 with fastp, ran MiXCR and retained productive beta chains. When rows share a CDR3 protein, they turn into one entry using the most common DNA and genes. For this entry, the V and J calls and clone size follow TCRdb and not the study's own pipeline. In all, the sample holds over 14,000 distinct CDR3 sequences, and around 7.8% of those were seen once. The ten largest clones add up to 7.5% to 9.5% of the sample.

The time point label here, explained by the study, means: sample taken at primary tumor resection. Donors were 72 patients with early-stage, untreated non-small cell lung cancer from the lung TRACERx cohort. Whole RNA extracted from tumor and nontumor lung tissue, or from cryopreserved PBMC samples, was used for TCR sequencing without cell sorting. A patient was chosen for TCR sequencing only when enough RNA was available from at least two tumor regions. Before selection, tumor and adjacent nontumor lung specimens were reviewed by a lung pathologist. This receptor was identified in a male donor with early-stage non-small cell lung cancer. The sample here was lung tumor tissue, taken at surgery. The chain joins TRBV19 to TRBJ1-4; no confident D gene assignment can be made. The CDR3 here reads CASSSYLDSNEKLFF. In nucleotides, the sequence is TGTGCCAGTAGTTCGTACCTAGACTCAAATGAAAAACTGTTTTTT.